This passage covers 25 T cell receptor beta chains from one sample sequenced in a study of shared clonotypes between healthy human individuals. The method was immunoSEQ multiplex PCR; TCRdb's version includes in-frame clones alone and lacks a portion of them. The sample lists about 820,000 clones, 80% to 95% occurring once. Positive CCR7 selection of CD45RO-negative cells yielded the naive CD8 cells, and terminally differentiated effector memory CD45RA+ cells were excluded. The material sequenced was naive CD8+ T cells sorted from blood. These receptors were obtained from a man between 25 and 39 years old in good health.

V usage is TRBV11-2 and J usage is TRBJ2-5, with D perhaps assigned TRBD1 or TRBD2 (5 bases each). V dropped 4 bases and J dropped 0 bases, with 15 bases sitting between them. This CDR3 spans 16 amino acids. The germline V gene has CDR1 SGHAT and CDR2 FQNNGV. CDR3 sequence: CASSSSIGGDQETQYF. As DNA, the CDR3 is TGTGCCAGCAGCTCCAGTATTGGGGGAGACCAAGAGACCCAGTACTTC.

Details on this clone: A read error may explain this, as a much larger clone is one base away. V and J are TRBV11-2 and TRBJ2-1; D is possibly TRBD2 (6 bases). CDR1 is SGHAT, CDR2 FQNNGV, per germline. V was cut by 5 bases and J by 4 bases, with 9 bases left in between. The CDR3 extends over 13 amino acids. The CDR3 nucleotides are TGTGCCAGCAGCCTGACTAGTTACAATGAGCAGTTCTTC. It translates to CASSLTSYNEQFF.

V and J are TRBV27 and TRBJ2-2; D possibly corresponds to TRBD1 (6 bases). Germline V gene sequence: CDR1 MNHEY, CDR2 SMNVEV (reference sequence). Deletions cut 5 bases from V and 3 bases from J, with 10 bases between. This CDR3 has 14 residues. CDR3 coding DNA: TGTGCCAGCAGTACTGGACAGTACACCGGGGAGCTGTTTTTT. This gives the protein CASSTGQYTGELFF.

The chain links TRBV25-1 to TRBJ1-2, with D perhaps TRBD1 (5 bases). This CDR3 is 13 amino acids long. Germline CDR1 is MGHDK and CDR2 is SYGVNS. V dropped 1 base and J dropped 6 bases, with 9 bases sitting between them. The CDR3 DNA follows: TGTGCCAGCAGTGAATGGGGGGGAGATGGCTACACCTTC. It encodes CASSEWGGDGYTF.

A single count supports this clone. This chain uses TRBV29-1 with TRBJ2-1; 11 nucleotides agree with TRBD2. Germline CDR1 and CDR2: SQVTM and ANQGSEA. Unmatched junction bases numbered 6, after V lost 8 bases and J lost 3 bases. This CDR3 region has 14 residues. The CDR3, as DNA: TGCAGCATGAAGACTAGCGGGATCTACAATGAGCAGTTCTTC. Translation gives CSMKTSGIYNEQFF.

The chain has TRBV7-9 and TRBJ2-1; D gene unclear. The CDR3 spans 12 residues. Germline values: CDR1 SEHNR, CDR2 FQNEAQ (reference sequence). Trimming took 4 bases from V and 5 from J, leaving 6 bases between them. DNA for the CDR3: TGTGCCAGCAGCTCCGCCCACAATGAGCAGTTCTTC. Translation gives CASSSAHNEQFF.

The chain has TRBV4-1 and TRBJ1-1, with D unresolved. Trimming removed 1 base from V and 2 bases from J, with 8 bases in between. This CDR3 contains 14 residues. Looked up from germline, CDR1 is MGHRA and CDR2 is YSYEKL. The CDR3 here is CASSQVPDNTEAFF. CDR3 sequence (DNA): TGCGCCAGCAGCCAAGTACCCGATAACACTGAAGCTTTCTTT.

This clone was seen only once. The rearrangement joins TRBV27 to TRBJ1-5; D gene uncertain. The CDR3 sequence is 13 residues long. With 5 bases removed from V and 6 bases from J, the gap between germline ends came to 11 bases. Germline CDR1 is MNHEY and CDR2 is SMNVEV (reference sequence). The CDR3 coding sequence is TGTGCCAGCAGTCTTGGACGGAGTCAGCCCCAGCATTTT. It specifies CASSLGRSQPQHF.

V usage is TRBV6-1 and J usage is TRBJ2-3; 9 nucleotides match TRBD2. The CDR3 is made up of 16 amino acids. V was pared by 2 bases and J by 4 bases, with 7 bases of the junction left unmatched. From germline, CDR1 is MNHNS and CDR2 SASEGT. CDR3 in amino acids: CASSESPGTSPDTQYF. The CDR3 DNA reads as TGTGCCAGCAGTGAATCCCCGGGGACTAGCCCAGATACGCAGTATTTT.

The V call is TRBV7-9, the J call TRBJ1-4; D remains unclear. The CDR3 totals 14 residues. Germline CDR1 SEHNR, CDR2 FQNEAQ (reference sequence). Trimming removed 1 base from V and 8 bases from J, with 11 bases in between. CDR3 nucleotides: TGTGCCAGCAGCTTAGACATCGAAATGGAAAAACTGTTTTTT. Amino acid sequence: CASSLDIEMEKLFF.

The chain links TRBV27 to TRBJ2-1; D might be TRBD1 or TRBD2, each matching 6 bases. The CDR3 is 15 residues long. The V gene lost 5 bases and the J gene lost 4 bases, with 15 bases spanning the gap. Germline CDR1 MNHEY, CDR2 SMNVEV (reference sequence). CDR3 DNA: TGTGCCAGCAGTAGAGGAGGGGGGTTTTACAATGAGCAGTTCTTC. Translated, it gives CASSRGGGFYNEQFF.

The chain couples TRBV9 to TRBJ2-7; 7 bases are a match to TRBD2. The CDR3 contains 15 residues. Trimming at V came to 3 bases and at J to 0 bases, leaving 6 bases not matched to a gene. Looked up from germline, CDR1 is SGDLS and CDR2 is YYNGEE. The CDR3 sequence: CASSATGTTSYEQYF. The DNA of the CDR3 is TGTGCCAGCAGCGCCACCGGGACTACCTCCTACGAGCAGTACTTC.

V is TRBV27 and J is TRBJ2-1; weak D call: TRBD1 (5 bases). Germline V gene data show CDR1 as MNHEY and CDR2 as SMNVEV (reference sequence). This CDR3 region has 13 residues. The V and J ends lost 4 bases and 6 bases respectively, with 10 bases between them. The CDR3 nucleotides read TGTGCCAGCAGTTCCCCCAGGGCCAATGAGCAGTTCTTC. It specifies CASSSPRANEQFF.

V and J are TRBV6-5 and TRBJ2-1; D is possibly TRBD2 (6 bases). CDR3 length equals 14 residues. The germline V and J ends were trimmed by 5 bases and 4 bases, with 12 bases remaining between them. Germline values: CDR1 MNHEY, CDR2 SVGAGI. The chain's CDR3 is CASSPGGIYNEQFF. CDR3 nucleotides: TGTGCCAGCAGTCCCGGAGGGATTTACAATGAGCAGTTCTTC.

The CDR3 nucleotides read TGTGCCAGCAGCTTAGAGTTTCACCGAAACTACGAGCAGTACTTC. This codes for CASSLEFHRNYEQYF. The gene calls are TRBV7-8 and TRBJ2-7; D not certain. The V gene lost 1 base and the J gene lost 3 bases, with 13 bases spanning the gap. In germline, CDR1 is SGHVS, CDR2 FQNEAQ. The CDR3 sequence is 15 residues long. The whole variable domain, remainder taken from reference TRBV7-8 and TRBJ2-7, is GAGVSQSPRYKVAKRGQDVALRCDPISGHVSLFWYQQALGQGPEFLTYFQNEAQLDKSGLPSDRFFAERPEGSVSTLKIQRTQQEDSAVYLCASSLEFHRNYEQYFGPGTRLTVT.

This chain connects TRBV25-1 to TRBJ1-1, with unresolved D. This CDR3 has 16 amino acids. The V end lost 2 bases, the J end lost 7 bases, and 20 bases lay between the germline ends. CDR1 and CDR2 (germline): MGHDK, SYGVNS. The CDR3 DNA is TGTGCCAGCAGTGAACATACCCTTTTAGGAGTCGATGAAGCTTTCTTT. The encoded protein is CASSEHTLLGVDEAFF.

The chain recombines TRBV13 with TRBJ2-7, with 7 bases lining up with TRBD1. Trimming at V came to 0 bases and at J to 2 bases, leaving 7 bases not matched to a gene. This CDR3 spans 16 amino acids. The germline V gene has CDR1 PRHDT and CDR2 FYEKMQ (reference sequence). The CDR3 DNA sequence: TGTGCCAGCAGCTTAGGCCTTGGGGACAGTACCTACGAGCAGTACTTC. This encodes CASSLGLGDSTYEQYF.

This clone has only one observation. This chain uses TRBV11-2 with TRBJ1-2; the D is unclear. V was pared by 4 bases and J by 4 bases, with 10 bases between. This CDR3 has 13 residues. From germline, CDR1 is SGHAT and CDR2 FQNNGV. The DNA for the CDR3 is TGTGCCAGCAGCTCTTCTACAGCCTATGGCTACACCTTC. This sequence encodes CASSSSTAYGYTF. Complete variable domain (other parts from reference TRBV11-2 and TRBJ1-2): EAGVAQSPRYKIIEKRQSVAFWCNPISGHATLYWYQQILGQGPKLLIQFQNNGVVDDSQLPKDRFSAERLKGVDSTLKIQPAKLEDSAVYLCASSSSTAYGYTFGSGTRLTVV.

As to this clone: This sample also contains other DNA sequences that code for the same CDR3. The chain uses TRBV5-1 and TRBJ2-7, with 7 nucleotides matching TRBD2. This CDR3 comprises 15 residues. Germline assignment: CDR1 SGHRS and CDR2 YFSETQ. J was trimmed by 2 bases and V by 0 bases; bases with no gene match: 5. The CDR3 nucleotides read TGCGCCAGCAGCTTGGGCCCAAGCGGGACCTACGAGCAGTACTTC. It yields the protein CASSLGPSGTYEQYF.

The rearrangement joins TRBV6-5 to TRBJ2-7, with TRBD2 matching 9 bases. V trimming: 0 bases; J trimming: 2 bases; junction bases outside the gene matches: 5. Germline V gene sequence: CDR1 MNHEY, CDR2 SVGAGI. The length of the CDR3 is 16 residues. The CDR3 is CASSYSSSGSTYEQYF. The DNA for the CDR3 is TGTGCCAGCAGTTACTCGAGTAGCGGGAGTACCTACGAGCAGTACTTC.

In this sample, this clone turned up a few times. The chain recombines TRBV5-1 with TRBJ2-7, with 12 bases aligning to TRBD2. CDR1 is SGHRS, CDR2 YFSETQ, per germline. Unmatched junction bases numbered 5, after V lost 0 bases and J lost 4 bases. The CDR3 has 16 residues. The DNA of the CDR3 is TGCGCCAGCAGCTTGGCCATTGGGACTAGCGGGTACGAGCAGTACTTC. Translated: CASSLAIGTSGYEQYF.

The CDR3 loop reads CASRPGLANNEQFF. In DNA, the CDR3 is TGTGCCAGCAGGCCGGGACTAGCGAACAATGAGCAGTTCTTC. This rearrangement joins TRBV27 to TRBJ2-1, with 10 bases identical to TRBD2. The V segment lost 6 bases and the J segment 5 bases; nucleotides outside the gene matches: 4. CDR3 length equals 14 residues. The V gene's germline CDR1 is MNHEY and CDR2 SMNVEV (reference sequence).

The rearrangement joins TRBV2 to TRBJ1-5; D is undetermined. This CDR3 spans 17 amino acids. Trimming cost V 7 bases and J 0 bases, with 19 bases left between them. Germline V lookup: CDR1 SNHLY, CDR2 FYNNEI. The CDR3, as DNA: TGTGCCAGCACCTGGGGTGGTCAGACCTATAGCAATCAGCCCCAGCATTTT. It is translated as CASTWGGQTYSNQPQHF.

The CDR3 coding sequence is TGTGCCAGCAGCCCTACTTCTGCGGTTAGCACAGATACGCAGTATTTT. Translation: CASSPTSAVSTDTQYF. The chain joins TRBV7-3 to TRBJ2-3; D is undetermined. This CDR3 comprises 16 residues. Per germline, CDR1 SGHTA and CDR2 FQGTGA. Trimming left V 5 bases short and J 0 bases short, with 15 bases between.

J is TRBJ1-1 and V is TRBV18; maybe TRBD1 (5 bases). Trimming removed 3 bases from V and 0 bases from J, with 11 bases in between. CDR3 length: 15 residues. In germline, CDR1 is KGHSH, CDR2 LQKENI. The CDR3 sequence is CASSPQGSMNTEAFF. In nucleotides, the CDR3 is TGTGCCAGCTCACCCCAGGGTTCCATGAACACTGAAGCTTTCTTT. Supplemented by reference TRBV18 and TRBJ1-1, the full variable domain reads NAGVMQNPRHLVRRRGQEARLRCSPMKGHSHVYWYRQLPEEGLKFMVYLQKENIIDESGMPKERFSAEFPKEGPSILRIQQVVRGDSAAYFCASSPQGSMNTEAFFGQGTRLTVV.